This T cell receptor beta chain was found in a study of cytomegalovirus exposure and HLA in healthy donors. This clone was detected a few times. CDR1 and CDR2 from the germline V gene are GTSNPN and SVGIG (reference sequence). V lost 8 bases, J lost 6 bases, and 7 bases lay in between. The CDR3 totals 10 residues. PCR employed 60 Vbeta and 13 Jbeta primers. TCRdb keeps only in-frame clones here, not all; method: immunoSEQ multiplex PCR. The repertoire holds some 180,000 clones, roughly 80% seen once, with about 2.7% in the top ten. The sequencing input was PBMCs. The receptor's source is a woman in her 30s in good health and CMV-seronegative. V usage is TRBV30 and J usage is TRBJ2-2; a weak D match, TRBD1 (6 bases). CDR3 in amino acids: CAEGAGELFF. In DNA form, the CDR3 reads TGTGCCGAGGGGGCCGGGGAGCTGTTTTTT.